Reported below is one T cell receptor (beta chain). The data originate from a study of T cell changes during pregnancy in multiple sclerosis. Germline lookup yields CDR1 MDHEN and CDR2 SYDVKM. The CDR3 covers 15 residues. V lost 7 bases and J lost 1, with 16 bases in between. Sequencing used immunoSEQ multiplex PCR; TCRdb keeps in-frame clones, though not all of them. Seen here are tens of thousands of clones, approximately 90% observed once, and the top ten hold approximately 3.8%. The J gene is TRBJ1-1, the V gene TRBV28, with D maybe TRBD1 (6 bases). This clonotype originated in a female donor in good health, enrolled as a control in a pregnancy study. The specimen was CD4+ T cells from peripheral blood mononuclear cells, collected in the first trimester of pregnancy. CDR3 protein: CASNPGQFPNTEAFF. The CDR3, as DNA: TGTGCCAGCAACCCAGGACAGTTCCCGAACACTGAAGCTTTCTTT.